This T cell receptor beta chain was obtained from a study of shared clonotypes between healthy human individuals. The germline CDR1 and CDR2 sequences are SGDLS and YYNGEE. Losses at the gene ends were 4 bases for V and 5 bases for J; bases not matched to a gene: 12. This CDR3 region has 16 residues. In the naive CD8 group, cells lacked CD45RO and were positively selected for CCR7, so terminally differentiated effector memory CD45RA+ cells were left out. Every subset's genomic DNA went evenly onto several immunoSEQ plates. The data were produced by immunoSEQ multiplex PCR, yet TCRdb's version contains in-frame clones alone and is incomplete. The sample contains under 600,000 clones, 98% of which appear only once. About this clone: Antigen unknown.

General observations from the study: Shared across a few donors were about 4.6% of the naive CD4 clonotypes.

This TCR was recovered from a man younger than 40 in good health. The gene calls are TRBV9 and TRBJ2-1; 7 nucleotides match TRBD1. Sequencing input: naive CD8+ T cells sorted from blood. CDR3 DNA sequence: TGTGCCAGCAGCCCTCATCCGACAGGGCCACACAATGAGCAGTTCTTC. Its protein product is CASSPHPTGPHNEQFF.